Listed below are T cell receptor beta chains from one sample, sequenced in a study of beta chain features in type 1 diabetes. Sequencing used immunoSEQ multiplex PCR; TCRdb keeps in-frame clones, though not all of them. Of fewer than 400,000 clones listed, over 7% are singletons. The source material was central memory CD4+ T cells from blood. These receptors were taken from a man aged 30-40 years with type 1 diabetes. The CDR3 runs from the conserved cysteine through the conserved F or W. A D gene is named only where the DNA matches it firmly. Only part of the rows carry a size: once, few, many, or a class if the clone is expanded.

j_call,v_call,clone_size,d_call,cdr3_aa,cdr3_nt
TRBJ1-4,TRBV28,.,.,CASDSGTATNEKLFF,TGTGCCAGCGATTCGGGCACAGCAACTAATGAAAAACTGTTTTTT
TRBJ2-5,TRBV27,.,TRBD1,CASRGNRGAETQYF,TGTGCCAGCAGGGGAAACAGGGGGGCAGAGACCCAGTACTTC
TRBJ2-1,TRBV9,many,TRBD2,CASSGVSGFGNEQFF,TGTGCCAGCAGCGGTGTTAGCGGGTTTGGCAATGAGCAGTTCTTC
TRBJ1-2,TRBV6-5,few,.,CASSQEGSYGYTF,TGTGCCAGCTCCCAGGAAGGCTCCTATGGCTACACCTTC
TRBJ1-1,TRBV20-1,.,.,CSARSDTGPRF,TGCAGTGCTAGAAGCGATACAGGGCCGAGGTTT
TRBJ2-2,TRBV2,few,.,CASSEDPGADTGELFF,TGTGCCAGCAGTGAGGACCCCGGGGCCGACACCGGGGAGCTGTTTTTT
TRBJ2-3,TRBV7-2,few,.,CASSLDGLSTDTQYF,TGTGCCAGCAGCCTTGACGGTTTAAGCACAGATACGCAGTATTTT
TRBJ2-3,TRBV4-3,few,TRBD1,CASSQGRGRLTDTQYF,TGCGCCAGCAGCCAAGGCAGGGGGCGTCTGACAGATACGCAGTATTTT
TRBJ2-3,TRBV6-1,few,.,CASSEGRDTQYF,TGTGCCAGCAGTGAGGGGAGGGATACGCAGTATTTT
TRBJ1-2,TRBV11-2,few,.,CASTTSGNTNYGYTF,TGTGCCAGCACGACCTCAGGGAACACTAACTATGGCTACACCTTC
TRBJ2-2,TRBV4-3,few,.,CASSQGRAPETGELFF,TGCGCCAGCAGCCAAGGGAGGGCCCCAGAGACCGGGGAGCTGTTTTTT
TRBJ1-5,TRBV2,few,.,CASSDGSRPQPQHF,TGTGCCAGCAGCGATGGGTCCCGACCCCAGCCCCAGCATTTT
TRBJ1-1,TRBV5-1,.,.,CASSLAPGLNTEAFF,TGCGCCAGCAGCTTGGCCCCGGGGTTGAACACTGAAGCTTTCTTT
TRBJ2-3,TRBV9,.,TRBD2,CASSVTSGGTDTQYF,TGTGCCAGCAGCGTTACTAGCGGGGGCACAGATACGCAGTATTTT
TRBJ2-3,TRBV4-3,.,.,CASSPSGGGTDTQYF,TGCGCCAGCAGCCCCTCGGGCGGAGGCACAGATACGCAGTATTTT
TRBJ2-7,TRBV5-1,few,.,CASSPTASSYEQYF,TGCGCCAGCAGCCCGACGGCCAGCTCCTACGAGCAGTACTTC
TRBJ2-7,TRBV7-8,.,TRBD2,CASSLGLWADEQYF,TGTGCCAGCAGCTTGGGACTATGGGCCGACGAGCAGTACTTC
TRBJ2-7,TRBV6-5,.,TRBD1,CATSGQNSYEQYF,TGTGCCACCTCGGGACAGAACTCCTACGAGCAGTACTTC
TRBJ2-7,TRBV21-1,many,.,CASSPRLRLRAPSSYEQYF,TGTGCCAGCAGCCCTCGATTGCGGTTGAGGGCGCCGAGCTCCTACGAGCAGTACTTC
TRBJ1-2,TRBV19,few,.,CASTDPPNYGYTF,TGTGCCAGCACAGACCCCCCGAACTATGGCTACACCTTC
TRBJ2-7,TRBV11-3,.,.,CASSLGAYEQYF,TGTGCCAGCAGCTTAGGAGCCTACGAGCAGTACTTC
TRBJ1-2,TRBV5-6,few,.,CASSLAGHGYTF,TGTGCCAGCAGCTTGGCAGGGCATGGCTACACCTTC
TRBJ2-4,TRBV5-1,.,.,CASSSAGRGVKNIQYF,TGCGCCAGCAGCTCCGCAGGGCGGGGAGTCAAAAACATTCAGTACTTC
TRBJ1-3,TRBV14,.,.,CASSQPGRLTGNTIYF,TGTGCCAGCAGCCAACCGGGTCGTTTGACTGGAAACACCATATATTTT
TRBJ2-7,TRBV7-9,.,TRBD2,CASSPNSGTSGGISYEQYF,TGTGCCAGCAGCCCCAATTCCGGGACTAGCGGGGGGATCTCCTACGAGCAGTACTTC
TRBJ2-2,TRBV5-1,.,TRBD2,CASSLRAAGTDTGELFF,TGCGCCAGCAGCTTGAGGGCAGCGGGGACGGACACCGGGGAGCTGTTTTTT
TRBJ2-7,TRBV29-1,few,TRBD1,CSVASGQGVGEQYF,TGCAGCGTTGCATCGGGACAGGGGGTCGGCGAGCAGTACTTC
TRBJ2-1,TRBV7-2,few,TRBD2,CASSLTSENEQFF,TGTGCCAGCAGCTTGACTAGCGAAAATGAGCAGTTCTTC
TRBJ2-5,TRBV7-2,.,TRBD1,CASSPGTVETQYF,TGTGCCAGCAGCCCAGGGACAGTTGAGACCCAGTACTTC
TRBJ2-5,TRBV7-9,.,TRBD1,CASSPQGAGGQETQYF,TGTGCCAGCAGCCCACAGGGGGCTGGGGGTCAAGAGACCCAGTACTTC
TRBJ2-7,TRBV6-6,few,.,CASSYYRDSYEQYF,TGTGCCAGCAGTTACTATCGGGACTCCTACGAGCAGTACTTC
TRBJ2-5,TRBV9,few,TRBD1,CASSSTGTGGFETQYF,TGTGCCAGCAGTTCTACCGGGACAGGGGGCTTTGAGACCCAGTACTTC
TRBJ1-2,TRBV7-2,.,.,CASSLPGRYGYTF,TGTGCCAGCAGCCTCCCGGGACGGTATGGCTACACCTTC
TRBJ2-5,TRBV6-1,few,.,CASSALQETQYF,TGTGCCAGCAGTGCGCTCCAAGAGACCCAGTACTTC
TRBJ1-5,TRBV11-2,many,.,CASSLDYGGTQPQHF,TGTGCCAGCAGCTTAGATTATGGGGGGACTCAGCCCCAGCATTTT
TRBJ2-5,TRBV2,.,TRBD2,CASSESGRAETQYF,TGTGCCAGCAGTGAATCGGGGAGGGCCGAGACCCAGTACTTC
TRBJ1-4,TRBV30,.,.,CAYFTTTNEKLFF,TGTGCCTACTTCACCACAACTAATGAAAAACTGTTTTTT
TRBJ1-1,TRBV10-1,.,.,CASSESRGKDTEAFF,TGCGCCAGCAGTGAGTCGCGGGGTAAGGACACTGAAGCTTTCTTT
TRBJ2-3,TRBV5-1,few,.,CASSPTPITDTQYF,TGCGCCAGCAGCCCGACACCTATCACAGATACGCAGTATTTT
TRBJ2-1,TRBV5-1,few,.,CASSLGPGVNEQFF,TGCGCCAGCAGCTTGGGCCCAGGGGTGAATGAGCAGTTCTTC